This T cell receptor (beta chain) was captured by sequencing in a study of cytomegalovirus exposure and HLA in healthy donors. General study findings and limits: Some public TCRs appeared in many individuals, while most sequences were rare. In vitro testing confirmed three CMV-associated chains as specific for CMV antigens.

Libraries were prepared by immunoSEQ multiplex PCR; TCRdb keeps only in-frame clonotypes and omits some of them. The repertoire holds hundreds of thousands of clones, with 75% to 90% as singletons. Note on this clone: Its specificity is not known.

Germline CDR1 GTSNPN, CDR2 SVGIG (reference sequence). Trimming at V came to 0 bases and at J to 6 bases, leaving 9 bases not matched to a gene. This CDR3 is 16 amino acids long. This chain links TRBV30 with TRBJ2-2; 8 bases fit TRBD2. The TCR originated in a woman aged 18-30 years in good health and CMV-seronegative. Sample: PBMCs. The CDR3 sequence is CAWSVWAGGNSGELFF. DNA of the CDR3: TGTGCCTGGAGTGTATGGGCGGGAGGTAACTCCGGGGAGCTGTTTTTT.